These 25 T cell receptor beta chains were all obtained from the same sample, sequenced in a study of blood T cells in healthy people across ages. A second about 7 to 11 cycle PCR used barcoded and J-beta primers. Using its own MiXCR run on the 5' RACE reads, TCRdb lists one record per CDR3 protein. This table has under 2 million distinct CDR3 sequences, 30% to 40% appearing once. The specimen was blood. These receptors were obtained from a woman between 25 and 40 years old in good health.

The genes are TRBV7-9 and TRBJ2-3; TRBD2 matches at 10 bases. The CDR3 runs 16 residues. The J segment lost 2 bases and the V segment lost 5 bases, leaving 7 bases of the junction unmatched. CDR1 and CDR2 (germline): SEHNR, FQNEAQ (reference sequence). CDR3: CASSETSGPITDTQYF. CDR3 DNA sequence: TGTGCCAGCAGCGAGACTAGCGGGCCTATCACAGATACGCAGTATTTT. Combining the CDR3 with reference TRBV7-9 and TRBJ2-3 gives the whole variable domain DTGVSQNPRHKITKRGQNVTFRCDPISEHNRLYWYRQTLGQGPEFLTYFQNEAQLEKSRLLSDRFSAERPKGSFSTLEIQRTEQGDSAMYLCASSETSGPITDTQYFGPGTRLTVL.

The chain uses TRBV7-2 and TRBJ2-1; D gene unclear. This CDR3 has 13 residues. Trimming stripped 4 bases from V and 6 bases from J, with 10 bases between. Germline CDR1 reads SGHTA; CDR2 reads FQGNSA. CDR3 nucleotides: TGTGCCAGCAGCTCGCGCGCCCGCAATGAGCAGTTCTTC. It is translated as CASSSRARNEQFF.

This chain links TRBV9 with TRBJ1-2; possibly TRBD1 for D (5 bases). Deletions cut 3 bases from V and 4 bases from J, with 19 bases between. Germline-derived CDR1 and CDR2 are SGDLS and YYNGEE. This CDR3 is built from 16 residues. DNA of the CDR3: TGTGCCAGCAGCGGGGGCAGGGAGACTCGAAGCTATGGCTACACCTTC. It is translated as CASSGGRETRSYGYTF. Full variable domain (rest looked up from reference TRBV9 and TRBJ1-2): DSGVTQTPKHLITATGQRVTLRCSPRSGDLSVYWYQQSLDQGLQFLIQYYNGEERAKGNILERFSAQQFPDLHSELNLSSLELGDSALYFCASSGGRETRSYGYTFGSGTRLTVV.

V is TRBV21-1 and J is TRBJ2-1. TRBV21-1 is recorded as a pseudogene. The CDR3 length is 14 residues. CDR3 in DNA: TGTGCCGGCAGCAATGGCCAGAAATACAATGAGCAGTTCTTC. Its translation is CAGSNGQKYNEQFF.

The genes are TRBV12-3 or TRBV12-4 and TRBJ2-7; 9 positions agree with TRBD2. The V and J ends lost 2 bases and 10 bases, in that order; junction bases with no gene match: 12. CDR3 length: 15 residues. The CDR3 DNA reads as TGTGCCAGCAGTTTAAGGACTAGCGAAACTGGGGCCCAGTACTTC. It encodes CASSLRTSETGAQYF.

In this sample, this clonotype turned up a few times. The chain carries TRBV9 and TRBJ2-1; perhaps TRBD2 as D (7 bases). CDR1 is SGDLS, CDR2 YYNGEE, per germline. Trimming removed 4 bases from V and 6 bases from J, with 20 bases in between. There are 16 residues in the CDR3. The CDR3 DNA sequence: TGTGCCAGCAGCTCGAAGGGGGAGGGCCTGTTCAATGAGCAGTTCTTC. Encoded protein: CASSSKGEGLFNEQFF.

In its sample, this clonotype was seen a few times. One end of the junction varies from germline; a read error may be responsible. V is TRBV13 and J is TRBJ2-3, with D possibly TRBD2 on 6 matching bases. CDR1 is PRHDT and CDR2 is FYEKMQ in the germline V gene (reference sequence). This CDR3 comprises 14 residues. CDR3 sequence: CACSLRGSTDTQYF. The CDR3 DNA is TGTGCCTGCAGCTTACGGGGGAGCACAGATACGCAGTATTTT.

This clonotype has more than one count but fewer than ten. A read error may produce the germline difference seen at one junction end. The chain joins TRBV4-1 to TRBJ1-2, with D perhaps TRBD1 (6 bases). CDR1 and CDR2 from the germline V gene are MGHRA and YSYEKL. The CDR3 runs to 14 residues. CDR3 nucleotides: TGCGCCAGCAGCAACACAGGGCTTAACTATGGCCACACCTTC. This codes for CASSNTGLNYGHTF.

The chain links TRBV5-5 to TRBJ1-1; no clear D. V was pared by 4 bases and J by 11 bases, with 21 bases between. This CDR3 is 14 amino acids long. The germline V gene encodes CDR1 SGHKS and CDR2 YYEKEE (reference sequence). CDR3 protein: CASSVTGNTGRAFF. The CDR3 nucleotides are TGTGCCAGCAGCGTTACCGGGAACACCGGTCGCGCTTTCTTT. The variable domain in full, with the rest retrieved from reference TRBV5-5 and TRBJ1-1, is DAGVTQSPTHLIKTRGQQVTLRCSPISGHKSVSWYQQVLGQGPQFIFQYYEKEERGRGNFPDRFSARQFPNYSSELNVNALLLGDSALYLCASSVTGNTGRAFFGQGTRLTVV.

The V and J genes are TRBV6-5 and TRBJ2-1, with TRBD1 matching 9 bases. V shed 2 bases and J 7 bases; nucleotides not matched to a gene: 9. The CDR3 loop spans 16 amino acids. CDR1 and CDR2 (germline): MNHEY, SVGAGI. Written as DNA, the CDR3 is TGTGCCAGCAGTTACCCGGGACAGGGTGATCTTAATGAGCAGTTCTTC. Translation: CASSYPGQGDLNEQFF.

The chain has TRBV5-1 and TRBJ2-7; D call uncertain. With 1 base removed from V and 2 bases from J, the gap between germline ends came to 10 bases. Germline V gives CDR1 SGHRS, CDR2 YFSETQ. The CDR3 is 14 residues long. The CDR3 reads CASSLIPGPYEQYF. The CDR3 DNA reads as TGCGCCAGCAGCTTGATTCCGGGCCCCTACGAGCAGTACTTC. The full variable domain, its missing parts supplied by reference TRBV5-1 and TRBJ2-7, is KAGVTQTPRYLIKTRGQQVTLSCSPISGHRSVSWYQQTPGQGLQFLFEYFSETQRNKGNFPGRFSGRQFSNSRSEMNVSTLELGDSALYLCASSLIPGPYEQYFGPGTRLTVT.

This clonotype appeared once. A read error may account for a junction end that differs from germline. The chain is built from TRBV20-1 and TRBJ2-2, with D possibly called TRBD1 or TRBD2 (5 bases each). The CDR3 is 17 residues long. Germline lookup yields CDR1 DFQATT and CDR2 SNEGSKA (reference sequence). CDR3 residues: CSAREEGRALNTGEPFF. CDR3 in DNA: TGCAGTGCTCGAGAGGAAGGCAGGGCGCTCAACACCGGGGAGCCGTTTTTT.

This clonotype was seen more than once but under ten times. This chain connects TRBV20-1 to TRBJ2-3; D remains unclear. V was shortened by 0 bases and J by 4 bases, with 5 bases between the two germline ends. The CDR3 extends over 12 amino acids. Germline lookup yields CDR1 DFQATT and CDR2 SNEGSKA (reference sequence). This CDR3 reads CSARDGADTQYF. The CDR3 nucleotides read TGCAGTGCTAGAGATGGAGCAGATACGCAGTATTTT.

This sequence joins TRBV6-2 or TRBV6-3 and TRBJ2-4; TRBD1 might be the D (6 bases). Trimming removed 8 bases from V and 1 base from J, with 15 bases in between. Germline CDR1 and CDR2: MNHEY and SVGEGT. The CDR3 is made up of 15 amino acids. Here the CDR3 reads CASGGSSGAKNIQYF. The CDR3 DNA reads TGTGCCAGCGGGGGCTCATCTGGGGCCAAAAACATTCAGTACTTC.

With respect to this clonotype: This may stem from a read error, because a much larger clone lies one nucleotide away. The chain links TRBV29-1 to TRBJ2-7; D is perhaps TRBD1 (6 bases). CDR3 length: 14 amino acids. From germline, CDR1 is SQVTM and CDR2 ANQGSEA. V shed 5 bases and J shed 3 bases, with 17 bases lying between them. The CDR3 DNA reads TGCAGCGTTAAAGTGAACGAGGGACACTACGAGCAGTACTTC. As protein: CSVKVNEGHYEQYF.

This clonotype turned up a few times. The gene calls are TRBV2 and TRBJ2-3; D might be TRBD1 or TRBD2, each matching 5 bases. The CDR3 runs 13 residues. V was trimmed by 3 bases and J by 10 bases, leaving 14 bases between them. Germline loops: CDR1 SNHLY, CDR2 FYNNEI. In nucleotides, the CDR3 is TGTGCCAGCAGTGAGACGTTTGGGGGTCCGCAGTATTTT. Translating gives CASSETFGGPQYF.

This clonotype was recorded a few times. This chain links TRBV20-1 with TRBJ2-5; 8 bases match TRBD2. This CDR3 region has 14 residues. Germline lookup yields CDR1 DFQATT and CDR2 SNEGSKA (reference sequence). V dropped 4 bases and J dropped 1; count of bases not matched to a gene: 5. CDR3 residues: CSAILAGIQETQYF. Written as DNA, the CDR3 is TGCAGTGCTATCTTAGCGGGAATCCAAGAGACCCAGTACTTC.

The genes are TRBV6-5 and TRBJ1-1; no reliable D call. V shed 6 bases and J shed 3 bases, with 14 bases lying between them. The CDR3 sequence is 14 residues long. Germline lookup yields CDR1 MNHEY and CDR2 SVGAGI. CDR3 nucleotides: TGTGCCAGCAGATTGGACCGCCGGGACACTGAAGCTTTCTTT. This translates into CASRLDRRDTEAFF.

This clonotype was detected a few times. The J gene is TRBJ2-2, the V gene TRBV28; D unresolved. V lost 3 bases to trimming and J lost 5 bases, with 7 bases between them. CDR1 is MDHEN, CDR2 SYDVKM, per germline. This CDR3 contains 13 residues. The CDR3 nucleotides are TGTGCCAGCAGTTTGCACAATACCGGGGAGCTGTTTTTT. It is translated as CASSLHNTGELFF.

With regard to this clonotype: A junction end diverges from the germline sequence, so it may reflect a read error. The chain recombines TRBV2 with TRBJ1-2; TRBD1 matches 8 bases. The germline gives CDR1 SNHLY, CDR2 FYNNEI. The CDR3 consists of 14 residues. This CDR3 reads CTSSGQGLLYGYTF. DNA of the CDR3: TGTACCAGCAGCGGACAGGGCCTACTCTATGGCTACACCTTC. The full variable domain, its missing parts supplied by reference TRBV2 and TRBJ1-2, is EPEVTQTPSHQVTQMGQEVILRCVPISNHLYFYWYRQILGQKVEFLVSFYNNEISEKSEIFDDQFSVERPDGSNFTLKIRSTKLEDSAMYFCTSSGQGLLYGYTFGSGTRLTVV.

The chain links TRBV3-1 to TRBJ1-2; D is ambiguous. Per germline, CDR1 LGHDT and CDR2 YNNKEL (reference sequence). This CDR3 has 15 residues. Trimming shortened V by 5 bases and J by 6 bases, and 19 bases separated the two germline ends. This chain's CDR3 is CASSTLGGSSNGYTF. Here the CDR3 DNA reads TGTGCCAGCAGCACCTTAGGAGGCAGCAGTAATGGCTACACCTTC.

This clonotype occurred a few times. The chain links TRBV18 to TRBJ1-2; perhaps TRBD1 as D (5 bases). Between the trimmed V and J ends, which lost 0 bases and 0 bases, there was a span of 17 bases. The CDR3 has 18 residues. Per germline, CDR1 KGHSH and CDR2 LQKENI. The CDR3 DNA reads TGTGCCAGCTCACCACCGTCTGCAGGGATCGGAACTAACTATGGCTACACCTTC. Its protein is CASSPPSAGIGTNYGYTF.

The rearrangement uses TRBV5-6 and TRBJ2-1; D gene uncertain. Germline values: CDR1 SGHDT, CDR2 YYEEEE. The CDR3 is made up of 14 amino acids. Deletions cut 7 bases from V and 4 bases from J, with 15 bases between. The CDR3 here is CASLKASRYNEQFF. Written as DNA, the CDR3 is TGTGCCAGCCTCAAGGCCAGCAGATACAATGAGCAGTTCTTC.

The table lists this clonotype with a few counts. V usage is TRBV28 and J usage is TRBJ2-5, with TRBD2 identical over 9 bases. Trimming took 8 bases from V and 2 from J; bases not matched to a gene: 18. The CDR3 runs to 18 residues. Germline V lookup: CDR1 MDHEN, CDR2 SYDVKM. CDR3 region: CASRNMRLAGLRQETQYF. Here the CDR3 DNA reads TGTGCCAGCCGAAACATGCGTCTAGCGGGGCTCCGACAAGAGACCCAGTACTTC.

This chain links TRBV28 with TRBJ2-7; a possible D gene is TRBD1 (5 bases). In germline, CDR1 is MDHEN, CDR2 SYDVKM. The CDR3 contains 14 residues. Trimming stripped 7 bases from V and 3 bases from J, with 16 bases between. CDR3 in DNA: TGTGCCAGCACAGGTGACAGCCTCAACTACGAGCAGTACTTC. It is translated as CASTGDSLNYEQYF.